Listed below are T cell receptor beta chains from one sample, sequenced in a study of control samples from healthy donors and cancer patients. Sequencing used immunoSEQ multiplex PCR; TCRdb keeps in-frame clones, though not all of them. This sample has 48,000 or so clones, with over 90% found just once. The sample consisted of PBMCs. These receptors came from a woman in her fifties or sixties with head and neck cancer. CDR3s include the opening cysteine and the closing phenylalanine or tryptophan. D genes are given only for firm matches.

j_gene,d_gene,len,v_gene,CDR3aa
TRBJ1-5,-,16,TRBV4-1,CASSQEKDSDYQPQHF
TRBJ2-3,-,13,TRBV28,CASIDRNTDTQYF
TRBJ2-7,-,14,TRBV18,CASSPPLSIYEQYF
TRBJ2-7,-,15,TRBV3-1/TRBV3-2,CASSQDLDRSYEQYF
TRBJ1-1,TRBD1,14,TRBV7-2,CASSFRDRYTEAFF
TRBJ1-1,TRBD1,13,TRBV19,CASRGQGNTEAFF
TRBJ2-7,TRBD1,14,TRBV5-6,CASSPGTGFYEQYF
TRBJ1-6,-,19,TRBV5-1,CASSLNSIGVPQGNSPLHF
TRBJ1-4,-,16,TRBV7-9,CASSLAPGRSNEKLFF
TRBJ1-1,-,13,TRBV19,CASSMGGRPEAFF
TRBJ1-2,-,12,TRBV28,CASSLENYGYTF
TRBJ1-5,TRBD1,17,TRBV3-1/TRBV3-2,CASSQDSGQGADRPQHF
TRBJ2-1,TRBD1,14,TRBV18,CASSPPAGGFEQFF
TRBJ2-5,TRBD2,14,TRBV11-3,CASSFGGAGETQYF
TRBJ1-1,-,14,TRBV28,CASSDPGGNTEAFF
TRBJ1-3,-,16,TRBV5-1,CASSLTTLEAGNTIYF
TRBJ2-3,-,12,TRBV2,CASRRGTDTQYF
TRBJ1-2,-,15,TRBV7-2,CASSLANTALDGYTF
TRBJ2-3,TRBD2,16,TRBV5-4,CASSFGSGGSTDTQYF
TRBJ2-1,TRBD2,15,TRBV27,CASSLASGLYNEQFF
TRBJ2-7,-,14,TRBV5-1,CASSLRTTPYEQYF
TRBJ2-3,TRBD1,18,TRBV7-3,CASSSFPGQGPNADTQYF
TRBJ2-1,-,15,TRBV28,CASSSAASSYNEQFF
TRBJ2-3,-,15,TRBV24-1,CATSDAGPSTDTQYF
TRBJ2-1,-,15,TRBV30,CAWIRGEGAYNEQFF
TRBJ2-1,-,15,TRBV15,CATSRDGQLYNEQFF
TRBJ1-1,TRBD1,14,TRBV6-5,CASRRDRAGTEAFF